Below, 2 T cell receptor beta chains from the same sample are listed, as sequenced in a study of vaccination effects on CD4 cells after COVID-19. Upon completion of about ten days in culture, CD4+ T cells were isolated. Participants were vaccinated with two doses of either the BNT162b2 or mRNA-1273 vaccine. Profiling relied on immunoSEQ multiplex PCR, and the TCRdb table lists in-frame clones only, not all of them. The sample lists 65,000 to 90,000 clones; around 67% were seen once. Their antigen targets remain unknown. The specimen was CD4+ T cells from PBMCs cultured without peptide, collected after COVID-19 vaccination. All receptors derive from a human donor who received a COVID-19 vaccine.

The chain links TRBV16 to TRBJ1-2, with 7 bases identical to TRBD1. The V and J ends lost 2 bases and 5 bases, in that order; junction bases with no gene match: 14. This CDR3 region has 17 residues. Germline lookup yields CDR1 KGHSY and CDR2 FQNENV. The DNA of the CDR3 is TGTGCCAGCAGCCAACCCATGGGACAGCTCGGATTTTATGGCTACACCTTC. This encodes CASSQPMGQLGFYGYTF.

This chain joins TRBV19 and TRBJ2-1; D gene unclear. V shed 4 bases and J shed 2 bases, with 9 bases lying between them. Germline CDR1 is LNHDA and CDR2 is SQIVND (reference sequence). The CDR3 is made up of 14 amino acids. The CDR3 bases are TGTGCCAGTAGTAATAGACACGCCTACAATGAGCAGTTCTTC. Encoded protein: CASSNRHAYNEQFF.